These 11 T cell receptor beta chains originate from one sample sequenced in a study of T cell repertoires in cytomegalovirus infection. MiXCR, run by TCRdb on the reads, gives a single entry per CDR3 protein. Altogether about 490,000 distinct CDR3 sequences are present, about 26% being singletons, with the ten largest covering around 14%. The sequenced sample was PBMCs. The source of these receptors is a human donor in good health (CMV status not recorded). Some clones in this sample may be carry-over from other donors' samples.

In this sample, this clonotype turned up a few times. The rearrangement links TRBV6-9 to TRBJ2-7, with D perhaps matching TRBD1 (6 bases). Germline CDR1 is MNHGY and CDR2 is SVAAGI. With 4 bases removed from V and 3 bases from J, the gap between germline ends came to 16 bases. The CDR3 totals 15 residues. The CDR3 protein is CASSFGQSGNYEQYF. CDR3 coding DNA: TGTGCCAGCAGTTTCGGACAGAGTGGGAACTACGAGCAGTACTTC.

This clonotype was observed a few times. V usage is TRBV28 and J usage is TRBJ2-1; D is possibly TRBD1 (5 bases). CDR1 and CDR2 from the germline V gene are MDHEN and SYDVKM. V was shortened by 6 bases and J by 3 bases, with 18 bases between the two germline ends. The CDR3 extends over 16 amino acids. CDR3 nucleotide sequence: TGTGCCAGCAGACCCCCCGGCAGGGTAGGCTACAATGAGCAGTTCTTC. The encoded protein is CASRPPGRVGYNEQFF.

This clonotype appeared a few times. The CDR3 loop is CASSVPSGSILNEQFF. CDR3 bases: TGTGCCAGCAGTGTCCCAAGCGGGTCAATTTTAAATGAGCAGTTCTTC. The gene calls are TRBV6-5 and TRBJ2-1; possibly TRBD2 for D (6 bases). Germline V lookup: CDR1 MNHEY, CDR2 SVGAGI. With 5 bases removed from V and 7 bases from J, the gap between germline ends came to 21 bases. This CDR3 comprises 16 residues.

The chain links TRBV19 to TRBJ1-5, with 7 bases matching TRBD1. With V trimmed by 0 bases and J by 5 bases, 7 bases remained unmatched. Per the germline V gene, CDR1 is LNHDA and CDR2 is SQIVND (reference sequence). The CDR3 spans 16 residues. CDR3 sequence (DNA): TGTGCCAGTAGTATAGAGGGGGTAACAGGGGATCAGCCCCAGCATTTT. This codes for CASSIEGVTGDQPQHF. The variable domain in full, completed from reference TRBV19 and TRBJ1-5, reads DGGITQSPKYLFRKEGQNVTLSCEQNLNHDAMYWYRQDPGQGLRLIYYSQIVNDFQKGDIAEGYSVSREKKESFPLTVTSAQKNPTAFYLCASSIEGVTGDQPQHFGDGTRLSIL.

This clonotype has at least ten counts. This rearrangement joins TRBV7-6 to TRBJ1-5; possible D gene TRBD1, 5 bases. The CDR3 extends over 16 amino acids. Germline V gene lookup returns CDR1 SGHVS and CDR2 FNYEAQ. Trimming removed 5 bases from V and 6 bases from J, with 20 bases in between. The CDR3 loop is CASSRDSYPVGQPQHF. The CDR3 DNA follows: TGTGCCAGCAGCCGAGACAGCTATCCCGTAGGTCAGCCCCAGCATTTT. The whole variable domain, filled in from reference TRBV7-6 and TRBJ1-5, reads GAGVSQSPRYKVTKRGQDVALRCDPISGHVSLYWYRQALGQGPEFLTYFNYEAQQDKSGLPNDRFSAERPEGSISTLTIQRTEQRDSAMYRCASSRDSYPVGQPQHFGDGTRLSIL.

The gene calls are TRBV24-1 and TRBJ1-2, with TRBD1 as a possible D gene (6 bases). Trimming took 4 bases from V and 8 from J, leaving 13 bases between them. The CDR3 is 13 amino acids. The germline V gene encodes CDR1 KGHDR and CDR2 SFDVKD. In DNA form, the CDR3 reads TGTGCCACCAGTGAGACCGGGACAAAAGGCTACACCTTC. This encodes CATSETGTKGYTF.

This clonotype was counted ten times or more. The chain combines TRBV7-8 with TRBJ2-7, with D uncertain. This CDR3 is 12 amino acids long. The V gene's germline CDR1 is SGHVS and CDR2 FQNEAQ. The V and J ends lost 2 bases and 3 bases respectively, with 5 bases between them. The CDR3 reads CASSLPGYEQYF. The CDR3 bases are TGTGCCAGCAGCTTACCAGGCTACGAGCAGTACTTC.

This clonotype was recorded a few times. This chain connects TRBV7-9 to TRBJ2-5, with 9 bases lining up with TRBD1. J lost 2 bases, V lost 5 bases, and 3 bases had no gene match. The CDR3 runs to 14 residues. CDR1 SEHNR and CDR2 FQNEAQ come from the germline V gene (reference sequence). CDR3 sequence reads: CASSNGQGQETQYF. As DNA, the CDR3 is TGTGCCAGCAGCAACGGACAGGGGCAAGAGACCCAGTACTTC. The full variable domain, in which reference TRBV7-9 and TRBJ2-5 provide the parts outside the CDR3, is DTGVSQNPRHKITKRGQNVTFRCDPISEHNRLYWYRQTLGQGPEFLTYFQNEAQLEKSRLLSDRFSAERPKGSFSTLEIQRTEQGDSAMYLCASSNGQGQETQYFGPGTRLLVL.

The chain links TRBV24-1 to TRBJ2-1; 7 nucleotides align to TRBD2. There are 17 residues in the CDR3. Germline loops: CDR1 KGHDR, CDR2 SFDVKD. Unmatched junction bases numbered 10, after V lost 4 bases and J lost 2 bases. The CDR3 loop reads CATSETWASGAYNEQFF. CDR3 coding DNA: TGTGCCACCAGTGAAACCTGGGCTAGCGGTGCCTACAATGAGCAGTTCTTC.

The chain uses TRBV27 and TRBJ2-1, with D perhaps being TRBD1 or TRBD2 (5 bases each). The V end lost 5 bases, the J end lost 0 bases, and 11 bases lay between the germline ends. Germline CDR1 MNHEY, CDR2 SMNVEV (reference sequence). CDR3 length: 15 residues. The CDR3 sequence: CASSPTRGSYNEQFF. The CDR3 bases are TGTGCCAGCAGTCCAACTAGGGGCTCCTACAATGAGCAGTTCTTC.

A few counts support this clonotype. The gene calls are TRBV3-1 and TRBJ2-5, with D unclear. The germline V and J ends were trimmed by 2 bases and 2 bases, with 6 bases remaining between them. Germline V CDR1 and CDR2: LGHDT, YNNKEL (reference sequence). The CDR3 loop spans 13 amino acids. In DNA, the CDR3 is TGTGCCAGCAGCCAACTCATTCAAGAGACCCAGTACTTC. Translated: CASSQLIQETQYF.